These 23 T cell receptor beta chains share one sample of origin, sequenced in a study of blood T cells in healthy people across ages. The authors ran a second PCR of roughly 6 to 12 cycles using a sample-barcoded 5' primer and a J-beta primer mix. TCRdb passed the 5' RACE reads through MiXCR, listing each CDR3 protein once. The sample shows roughly 900,000 distinct CDR3 sequences, approximately 49% of them seen only once. Sequencing was performed on blood. The receptor source for this set is a man aged 25 to 40 in good health.

This clonotype was seen repeatedly, ten times or more. V gene TRBV5-1 combines with J gene TRBJ2-3; tentative D call: TRBD2 (6 bases). Germline CDR1 reads SGHRS; CDR2 reads YFSETQ. V was cut by 2 bases and J by 5 bases, with 12 bases left in between. This CDR3 spans 14 amino acids. The CDR3 DNA reads TGCGCCAGCAGCTTTACAGTCGGGGGAGATACGCAGTATTTT. This gives the protein CASSFTVGGDTQYF.

This clonotype appeared once. V and J are TRBV6-5 and TRBJ2-7, with unresolved D. This CDR3 is built from 11 residues. V lost 5 bases, J lost 8 bases, and 10 bases lay in between. The germline CDR1 and CDR2 sequences are MNHEY and SVGAGI. CDR3 protein: CASSLRGQQYF. CDR3 nucleotides: TGTGCCAGCAGTCTGCGCGGCCAGCAGTACTTC.

The rearrangement uses TRBV12-3 or TRBV12-4 and TRBJ2-3, with D possibly matching TRBD2 (7 bases). The CDR3 length is 14 residues. Trimming left V 11 bases short and J 4 bases short, with 19 bases between. CDR3 amino acids: CAVRRGGLADTQYF. CDR3 DNA: TGTGCCGTCCGAAGGGGGGGCCTCGCAGATACGCAGTATTTT.

The chain recombines TRBV6-2 or TRBV6-3 with TRBJ1-6; weak D call: TRBD1 (5 bases). Deletions cut 7 bases from V and 10 bases from J, with 20 bases between. The CDR3 has 15 residues. Germline V CDR1 and CDR2: MNHEY, SVGEGT. CDR3 amino acids: CASTFGQGSVSPLHF. In DNA, the CDR3 is TGTGCCAGCACCTTCGGCCAGGGATCGGTATCACCCCTCCACTTT.

The chain couples TRBV29-1 to TRBJ2-1; maybe TRBD2 (5 bases). Trimming left V 6 bases short and J 4 bases short, with 13 bases between. The CDR3 is 13 residues long. Germline V lookup: CDR1 SQVTM, CDR2 ANQGSEA. CDR3 sequence reads: CSVAGLGYNEQFF. The CDR3 bases are TGCAGCGTGGCGGGCTTGGGGTACAATGAGCAGTTCTTC.

The chain recombines TRBV6-4 with TRBJ1-2, with 8 bases that match TRBD1. The CDR3 totals 15 residues. The V and J ends lost 2 bases and 5 bases, in that order; junction bases with no gene match: 7. Germline loops: CDR1 MRHNA, CDR2 SNTAGT. CDR3 protein: CASSDPGGVGYGYTF. The CDR3 DNA reads as TGTGCCAGCAGTGACCCAGGGGGCGTAGGGTATGGCTACACCTTC.

V and J are TRBV4-1 and TRBJ2-7; TRBD1 aligns across 7 bases. V dropped 1 base and J dropped 2; count of bases not matched to a gene: 14. CDR1 and CDR2 (germline): MGHRA, YSYEKL. The CDR3 has 18 amino acids. This CDR3 is CASSQGRSRQGQPYEQYF. CDR3 nucleotides: TGCGCCAGCAGCCAAGGAAGATCCAGACAGGGTCAACCCTACGAGCAGTACTTC.

The CDR3, as DNA: TGCGCCAGTCGACCAGGGAAATCGCTAGGCGAGCAGTACTTC. It is translated as CASRPGKSLGEQYF. The chain combines TRBV10-2 with TRBJ2-4; possible D gene TRBD1, 5 bases. The last part of the DNA fits TRBJ2-7 better; the J call may be wrong. The germline V gene has CDR1 WSHSY and CDR2 SAAADI. The CDR3 totals 14 residues.

The gene calls are TRBV6-1 and TRBJ2-5; D remains unclear. The J call could be wrong; TRBJ2-7 is a better fit for the DNA end. From germline, CDR1 is MNHNS and CDR2 SASEGT. This CDR3 is built from 15 residues. In DNA form, the CDR3 reads TGTGCCAGCAGTGTCTGGCCGCAAGTCCCCTACGAGCAGTACTTC. Its translation: CASSVWPQVPYEQYF.

This clonotype was detected a few times. This sequence joins TRBV5-1 and TRBJ2-1, with a weak D call TRBD2 (6 bases). Germline CDR1 reads SGHRS; CDR2 reads YFSETQ. The V end lost 2 bases, the J end lost 6 bases, and 12 bases lay between the germline ends. The CDR3 is 14 residues long. CDR3 sequence: CASSLAGTRNEQFF. Here the CDR3 DNA reads TGCGCCAGCAGCTTAGCAGGGACTCGCAATGAGCAGTTCTTC.

This clonotype was seen only a few times. The CDR3 reads CASSKIVDYGYTF. The CDR3, as DNA: TGTGCCAGCAGCAAAATTGTGGACTATGGCTACACCTTC. The rearrangement joins TRBV7-8 to TRBJ1-2; D not resolved. CDR1 and CDR2 (germline): SGHVS, FQNEAQ. Trimming removed 5 bases at V and 3 bases at J, with 10 bases between. The length of the CDR3 is 13 residues.

CDR3 bases: TGTGCCAGCAGATCTACAGGGACTAGATCCTACGAGCAGTACTTC. Encoded protein: CASRSTGTRSYEQYF. V usage is TRBV12-3 or TRBV12-4 and J usage is TRBJ2-7, with 8 nucleotides matching TRBD2. V lost 6 bases to trimming and J lost 1 base; unmatched junction nucleotides: 8. This CDR3 has 15 amino acids.

V gene TRBV28 combines with J gene TRBJ2-5; the match to TRBD1 covers 9 bases. Germline V gives CDR1 MDHEN, CDR2 SYDVKM. This CDR3 region has 13 residues. With V trimmed by 7 bases and J by 5 bases, 5 bases remained unmatched. The CDR3 bases are TGTGCCAGCAAAACAGGGGGCTCGGAGACCCAGTACTTC. It codes for CASKTGGSETQYF.

For this clonotype: This may stem from a read error, because a much larger clone lies one nucleotide away. The chain combines TRBV25-1 with TRBJ2-2; D gene ambiguous. V was shortened by 3 bases and J by 3 bases, with 5 bases between the two germline ends. The CDR3 totals 13 residues. CDR1 is MGHDK and CDR2 is SYGVNS in the germline V gene. CDR3: CASSDWDTGELFF. CDR3 bases: TGTGCCAGCAGTGACTGGGACACCGGGGAGCTGTTTTTT.

V gene TRBV7-8 combines with J gene TRBJ2-7; 10 bases map to TRBD2. V was pared by 8 bases and J by 4 bases, with 5 bases of the junction left unmatched. Germline CDR1 is SGHVS and CDR2 is FQNEAQ. The CDR3 runs 13 residues. CDR3 nucleotides: TGTGCCAGCCTAGCGGGGGCCGATTACGAGCAGTACTTC. Its translation is CASLAGADYEQYF.

V gene TRBV10-3 combines with J gene TRBJ2-2; no clear D. Trimming cost V 3 bases and J 1 base, with 15 bases left between them. The germline V gene encodes CDR1 ENHRY and CDR2 SYGVKD. There are 17 residues in the CDR3. The CDR3 here is CAISDSRQGWNTGELFF. In DNA form, the CDR3 reads TGTGCCATCAGTGACTCGCGCCAAGGGTGGAACACCGGGGAGCTGTTTTTT.

The chain links TRBV28 to TRBJ2-7, with TRBD2 matching over 8 bases. Near its end, the DNA agrees better with TRBJ2-5, so the J call may be wrong. The CDR3 consists of 15 residues. Germline V gives CDR1 MDHEN, CDR2 SYDVKM. The CDR3 spells CASSRTPSGRKTQYF. CDR3 DNA: TGTGCCAGCAGCCGAACACCAAGCGGGAGAAAGACCCAGTACTTC.

The CDR3 reads CASSFRDSGLDTQYF. The CDR3 nucleotides read TGCGCCAGCAGCTTCCGAGACAGCGGCCTTGATACGCAGTATTTT. This chain links TRBV5-1 with TRBJ2-3, with D perhaps matching TRBD1 or TRBD2 (5 bases each). Germline assignment: CDR1 SGHRS and CDR2 YFSETQ. V gave up 2 bases and J gave up 6 bases, with 16 bases separating them. This CDR3 has 15 amino acids.

The chain couples TRBV11-2 to TRBJ2-1; either TRBD1 or TRBD2 may fit D (5 bases each). The CDR3 totals 14 residues. V gave up 5 bases and J gave up 9 bases, with 17 bases separating them. The germline gives CDR1 SGHAT, CDR2 FQNNGV. The chain's CDR3 is CASSPGTARREQFF. DNA of the CDR3: TGTGCCAGCAGCCCCGGGACGGCAAGACGTGAGCAGTTCTTC.

This sequence joins TRBV24-1 and TRBJ2-3, with D unclear. The CDR3 has 24 amino acids. CDR1 is KGHDR and CDR2 is SFDVKD in the germline V gene. Trimming shortened V by 0 bases and J by 3 bases, and 36 bases separated the two germline ends. CDR3 in DNA: TGTGCCACCAGTGATTTGCACAGTGCTTCTTGGCCACCTGCTCTCGTGTCCCGGACAGATACGCAGTATTTT. This encodes CATSDLHSASWPPALVSRTDTQYF.

V usage is TRBV28 and J usage is TRBJ2-5; D is possibly TRBD1 (5 bases). The CDR3 extends over 13 amino acids. Trimming stripped 5 bases from V and 7 bases from J, with 14 bases between. The V gene's germline CDR1 is MDHEN and CDR2 SYDVKM. The CDR3 sequence is CASSIRQPGTQYF. Written as DNA, the CDR3 is TGTGCCAGCAGTATCCGACAGCCTGGGACCCAGTACTTC.

The V call is TRBV6-4, the J call TRBJ2-1; TRBD2 might be the D (5 bases). The V gene lost 4 bases and the J gene lost 3 bases, with 13 bases spanning the gap. Germline V lookup: CDR1 MRHNA, CDR2 SNTAGT. This CDR3 contains 15 residues. The CDR3 sequence is CASSGSAEGYNEQFF. As DNA, the CDR3 is TGTGCCAGCAGTGGCTCAGCTGAGGGCTACAATGAGCAGTTCTTC.

This clonotype occurred a few times. V is TRBV7-8 and J is TRBJ2-3; D gene uncertain. Germline lookup yields CDR1 SGHVS and CDR2 FQNEAQ. The length of the CDR3 is 16 residues. The ends were cut back, 1 base at V and 2 bases at J, with 13 bases in the middle. CDR3 sequence (DNA): TGTGCCAGCAGCTTAGGGGGTGGGGTATACACAGATACGCAGTATTTT. Translating it yields CASSLGGGVYTDTQYF.